This T cell receptor (beta chain) was found in a study of cytomegalovirus exposure and HLA in healthy donors. 13 Jbeta primers and 60 Vbeta primers were used for the PCR. Libraries were prepared by immunoSEQ multiplex PCR; TCRdb keeps only in-frame clonotypes and omits some of them. The sample lists some 110,000 clones; about two thirds were seen once. Sequencing was carried out using PBMCs. The clonotype was recovered from a man in his sixties in good health and CMV-seropositive.

CDR3 amino acids: CASPTRGPDSPLHF. The CDR3 nucleotides read TGTGCCAGCCCCACCAGGGGACCGGATTCACCCCTCCACTTT. This rearrangement joins TRBV21-1 to TRBJ1-6; the table's D call, TRBD1, was not checked against the DNA. TRBV21-1 is a pseudogene. The CDR3 runs to 14 residues.